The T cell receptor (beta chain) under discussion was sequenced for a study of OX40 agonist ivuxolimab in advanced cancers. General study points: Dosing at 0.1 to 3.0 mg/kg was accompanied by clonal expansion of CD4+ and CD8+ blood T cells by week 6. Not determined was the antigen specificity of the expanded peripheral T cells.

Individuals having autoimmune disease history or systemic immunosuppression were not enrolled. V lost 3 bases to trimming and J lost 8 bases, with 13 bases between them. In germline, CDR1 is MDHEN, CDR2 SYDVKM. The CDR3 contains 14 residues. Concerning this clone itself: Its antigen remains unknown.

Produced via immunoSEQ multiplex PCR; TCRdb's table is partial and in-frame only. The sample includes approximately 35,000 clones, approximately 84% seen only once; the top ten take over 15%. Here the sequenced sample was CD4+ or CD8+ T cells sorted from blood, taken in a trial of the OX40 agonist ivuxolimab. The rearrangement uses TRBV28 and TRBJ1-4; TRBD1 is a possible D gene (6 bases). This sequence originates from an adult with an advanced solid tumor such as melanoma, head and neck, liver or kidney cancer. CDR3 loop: CASSLVQGGEKLFF. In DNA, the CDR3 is TGTGCCAGCAGTTTGGTACAGGGAGGCGAAAAACTGTTTTTT.